This T cell receptor beta chain derives from a study of T cell responses to AZD1222 COVID-19 vaccine. Germline CDR1 SEHNR, CDR2 FQNEAQ (reference sequence). The CDR3 extends over 19 amino acids. Between the trimmed V and J ends, which lost 2 bases and 3 bases, there was a span of 23 bases. Here immunoSEQ multiplex PCR was the method, and the copy in TCRdb shows in-frame clones only, minus some. This sample has 99,000 or so clones, with around nine tenths found just once. This receptor was obtained from an adult in good health. The chain couples TRBV7-9 to TRBJ2-1; D may match TRBD1 or TRBD2 (5 bases each). Sequences were derived from peripheral blood, sampled on day 0 of AZD1222 vaccination. CDR3 amino acids: CASSLPHHLSGRNYNEQFF. As DNA, the CDR3 is TGTGCCAGCAGCTTACCCCATCATCTATCGGGACGGAACTACAATGAGCAGTTCTTC.